The clone carrying this TCR beta chain was detected many times. These data belong to a study of Graves' ophthalmopathy and Graves' hyperthyroidism. The authors amplified TCR beta CDR3 regions, and they did so from RNA transcripts for repertoire sequencing. First-round RT-PCR employed HTBI primers, with a second-round multiplex PCR after it. TCRdb itself ran the multiplex PCR reads through MiXCR, one entry per CDR3 protein. Among a few hundred thousand distinct CDR3 sequences listed, roughly 21% were seen once. The sample was peripheral blood. The origin of this receptor is a young woman with stable Graves' hyperthyroidism.

For the CDR3, the DNA is TGTGCCAGCAGCCCCGACCTGAACTATGGCTACACCTTC. Translated: CASSPDLNYGYTF. The V call is TRBV5-4, the J call TRBJ1-2; D gene ambiguous. V lost 4 bases, J lost 2 bases, and 9 bases lay in between. This CDR3 region has 13 residues. Germline V gene lookup returns CDR1 SGHNT and CDR2 YYREEE (reference sequence).